This TCR beta chain was found in a study of cytomegalovirus exposure and HLA in healthy donors. Amplification used 60 Vbeta primers and 13 Jbeta primers. TCRdb keeps only in-frame clones here, not all; method: immunoSEQ multiplex PCR. This table has under 200,000 clones, roughly 13% appearing once. This CDR3 comprises 14 residues. The V gene lost 0 bases and the J gene lost 6 bases, with 10 bases spanning the gap. Germline V lookup: CDR1 MGHRA, CDR2 YSYEKL. This clonotype originated in a man aged 50-60 years in good health and CMV-seropositive. The sequenced sample consisted of PBMCs. The chain couples TRBV4-1 to TRBJ2-3; D not certain. This CDR3 reads CASSQEKASDTQYF. The CDR3 nucleotides read TGCGCCAGCAGCCAAGAAAAAGCTTCGGATACGCAGTATTTT.